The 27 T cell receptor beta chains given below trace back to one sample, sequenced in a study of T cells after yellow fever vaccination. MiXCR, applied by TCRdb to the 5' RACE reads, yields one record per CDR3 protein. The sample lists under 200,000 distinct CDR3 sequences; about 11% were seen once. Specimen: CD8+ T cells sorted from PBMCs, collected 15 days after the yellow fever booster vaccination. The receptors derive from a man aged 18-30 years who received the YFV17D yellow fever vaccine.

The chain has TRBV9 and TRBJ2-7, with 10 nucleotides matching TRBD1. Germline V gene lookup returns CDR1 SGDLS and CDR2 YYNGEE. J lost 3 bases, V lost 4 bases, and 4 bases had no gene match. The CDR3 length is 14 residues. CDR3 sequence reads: CASSSGQGIYEQYF. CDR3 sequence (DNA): TGTGCCAGCAGCTCGGGACAGGGGATCTACGAGCAGTACTTC.

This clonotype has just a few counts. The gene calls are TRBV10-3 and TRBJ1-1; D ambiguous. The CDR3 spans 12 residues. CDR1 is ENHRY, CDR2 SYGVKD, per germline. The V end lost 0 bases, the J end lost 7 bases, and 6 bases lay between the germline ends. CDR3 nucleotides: TGTGCCATCAGTGAGTCGGCAGATGAAGCTTTCTTT. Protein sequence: CAISESADEAFF.

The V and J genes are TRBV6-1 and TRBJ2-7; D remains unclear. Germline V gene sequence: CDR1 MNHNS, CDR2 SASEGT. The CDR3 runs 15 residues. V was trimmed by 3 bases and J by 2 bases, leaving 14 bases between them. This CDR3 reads CASSDWTKAPYEQYV. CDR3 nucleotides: TGTGCCAGCAGTGATTGGACCAAAGCTCCCTACGAGCAGTACGTC.

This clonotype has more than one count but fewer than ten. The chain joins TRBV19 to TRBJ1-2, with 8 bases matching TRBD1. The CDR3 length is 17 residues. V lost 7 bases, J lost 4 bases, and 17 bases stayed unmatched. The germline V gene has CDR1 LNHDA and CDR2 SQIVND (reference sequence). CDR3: CASTPRWDRTLFYGYTF. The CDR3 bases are TGTGCCAGTACCCCGCGTTGGGACAGGACCCTCTTCTATGGCTACACCTTC.

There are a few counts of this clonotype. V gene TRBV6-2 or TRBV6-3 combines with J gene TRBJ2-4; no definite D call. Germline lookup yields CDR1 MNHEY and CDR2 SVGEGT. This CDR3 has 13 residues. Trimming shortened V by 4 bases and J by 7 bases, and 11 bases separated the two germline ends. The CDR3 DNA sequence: TGTGCCAGCAGTTTCTCTTCAGAGAACATTCAGTACTTC. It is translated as CASSFSSENIQYF.

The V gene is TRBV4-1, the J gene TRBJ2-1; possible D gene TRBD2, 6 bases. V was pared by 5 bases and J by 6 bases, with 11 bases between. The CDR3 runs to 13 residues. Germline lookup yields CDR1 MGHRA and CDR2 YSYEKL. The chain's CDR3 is CASSTTGGNEQFF. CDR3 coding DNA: TGCGCCAGCAGCACTACCGGGGGCAATGAGCAGTTCTTC.

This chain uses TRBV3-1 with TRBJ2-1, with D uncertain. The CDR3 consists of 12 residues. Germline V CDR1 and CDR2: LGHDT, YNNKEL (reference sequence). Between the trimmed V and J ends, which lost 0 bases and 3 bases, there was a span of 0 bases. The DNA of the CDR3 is TGTGCCAGCAGCCAAGACTACAATGAGCAGTTCTTC. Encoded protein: CASSQDYNEQFF.

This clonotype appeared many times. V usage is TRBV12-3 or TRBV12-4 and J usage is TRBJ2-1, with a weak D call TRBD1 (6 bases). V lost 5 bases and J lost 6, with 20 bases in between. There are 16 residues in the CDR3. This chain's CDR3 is CASSMTGEQGVNEQFF. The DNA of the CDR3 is TGTGCCAGCAGTATGACAGGTGAACAGGGAGTCAATGAGCAGTTCTTC.

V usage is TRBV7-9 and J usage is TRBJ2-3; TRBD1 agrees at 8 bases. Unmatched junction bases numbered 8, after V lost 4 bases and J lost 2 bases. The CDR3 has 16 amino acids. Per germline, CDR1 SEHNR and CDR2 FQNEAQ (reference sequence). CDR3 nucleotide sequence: TGTGCCAGCAGCTCGGACAGGGCGTACATCACAGATACGCAGTATTTT. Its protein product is CASSSDRAYITDTQYF.

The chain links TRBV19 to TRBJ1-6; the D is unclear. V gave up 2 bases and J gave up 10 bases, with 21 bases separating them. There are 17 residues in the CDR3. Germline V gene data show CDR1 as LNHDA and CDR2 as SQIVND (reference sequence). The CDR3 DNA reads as TGTGCCAGTAGTATATCTGGCTGGGGTGTTCTACGATCACCCCTCCACTTT. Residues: CASSISGWGVLRSPLHF.

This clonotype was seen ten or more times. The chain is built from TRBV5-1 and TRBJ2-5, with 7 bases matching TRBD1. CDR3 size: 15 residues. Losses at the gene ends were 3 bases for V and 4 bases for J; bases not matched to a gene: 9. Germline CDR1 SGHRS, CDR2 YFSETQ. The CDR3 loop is CASSSTDRVGETQYF. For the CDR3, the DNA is TGCGCCAGCAGCTCGACAGACAGGGTGGGAGAGACCCAGTACTTC. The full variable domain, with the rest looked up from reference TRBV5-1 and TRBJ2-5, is KAGVTQTPRYLIKTRGQQVTLSCSPISGHRSVSWYQQTPGQGLQFLFEYFSETQRNKGNFPGRFSGRQFSNSRSEMNVSTLELGDSALYLCASSSTDRVGETQYFGPGTRLLVL.

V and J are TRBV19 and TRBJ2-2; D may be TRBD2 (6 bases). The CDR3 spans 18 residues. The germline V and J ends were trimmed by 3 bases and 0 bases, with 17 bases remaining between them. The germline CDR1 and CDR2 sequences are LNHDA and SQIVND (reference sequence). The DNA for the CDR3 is TGTGCCAGTAGTATGGGGAGGCGGAGCAACTCGAACACCGGGGAGCTGTTTTTT. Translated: CASSMGRRSNSNTGELFF.

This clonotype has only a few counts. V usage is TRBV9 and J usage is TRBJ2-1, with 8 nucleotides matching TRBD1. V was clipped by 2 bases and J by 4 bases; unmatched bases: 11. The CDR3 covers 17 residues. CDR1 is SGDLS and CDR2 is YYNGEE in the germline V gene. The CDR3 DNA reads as TGTGCCAGCAGCGTTTCTCGGACAGGGAGGATATACAATGAGCAGTTCTTC. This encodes CASSVSRTGRIYNEQFF.

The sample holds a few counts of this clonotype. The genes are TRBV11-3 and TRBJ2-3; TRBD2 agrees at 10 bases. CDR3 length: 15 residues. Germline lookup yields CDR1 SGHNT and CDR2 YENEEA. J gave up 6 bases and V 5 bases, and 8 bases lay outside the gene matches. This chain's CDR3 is CASSPRLAGYDTQYF. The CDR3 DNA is TGTGCCAGCAGCCCCCGACTAGCGGGTTATGATACGCAGTATTTT.

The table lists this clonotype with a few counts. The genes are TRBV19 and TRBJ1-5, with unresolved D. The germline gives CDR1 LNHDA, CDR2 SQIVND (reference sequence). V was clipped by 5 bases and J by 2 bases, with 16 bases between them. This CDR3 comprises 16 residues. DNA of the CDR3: TGTGCCAGTAGTGCGGCGGGTGGCAGTCGCAATCAGCCCCAGCATTTT. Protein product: CASSAAGGSRNQPQHF.

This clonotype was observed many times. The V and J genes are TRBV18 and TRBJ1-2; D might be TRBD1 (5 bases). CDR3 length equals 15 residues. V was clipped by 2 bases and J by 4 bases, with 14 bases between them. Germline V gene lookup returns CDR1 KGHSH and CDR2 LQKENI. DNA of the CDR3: TGTGCCAGCTCACCAACACCCCCAGGGTCCTATGGCTACACCTTC. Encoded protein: CASSPTPPGSYGYTF.

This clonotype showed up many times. The CDR3 is CASSYSGPYNEQFF. CDR3 sequence (DNA): TGTGCCAGCAGTTACTCTGGGCCCTACAATGAGCAGTTCTTC. This chain joins TRBV6-2 or TRBV6-3 and TRBJ2-1; D unresolved. Trimming removed 0 bases from V and 2 bases from J, with 5 bases in between. The CDR3 has 14 amino acids. Germline loops: CDR1 MNHEY, CDR2 SVGEGT.

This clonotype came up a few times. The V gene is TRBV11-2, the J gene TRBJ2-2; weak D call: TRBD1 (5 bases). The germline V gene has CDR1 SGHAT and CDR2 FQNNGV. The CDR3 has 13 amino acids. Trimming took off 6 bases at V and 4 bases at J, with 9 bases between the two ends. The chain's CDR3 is CASRQDSTGELFF. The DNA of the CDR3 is TGTGCCAGCAGGCAAGACAGCACCGGGGAGCTGTTTTTT.

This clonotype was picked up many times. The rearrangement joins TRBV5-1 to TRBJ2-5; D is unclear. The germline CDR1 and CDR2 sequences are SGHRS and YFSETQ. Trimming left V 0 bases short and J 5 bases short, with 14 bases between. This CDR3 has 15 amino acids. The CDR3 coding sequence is TGCGCCAGCAGCTTGGCCGTATTAAGCGATGAGACCCAGTACTTC. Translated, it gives CASSLAVLSDETQYF.

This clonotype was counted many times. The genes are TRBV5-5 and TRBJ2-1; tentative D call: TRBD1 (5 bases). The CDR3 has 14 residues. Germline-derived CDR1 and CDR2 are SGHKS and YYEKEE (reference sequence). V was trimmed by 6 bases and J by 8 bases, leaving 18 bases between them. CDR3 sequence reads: CASTLWAGLHEQFF. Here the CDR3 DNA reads TGTGCCAGCACCTTATGGGCAGGGCTCCATGAGCAGTTCTTC.

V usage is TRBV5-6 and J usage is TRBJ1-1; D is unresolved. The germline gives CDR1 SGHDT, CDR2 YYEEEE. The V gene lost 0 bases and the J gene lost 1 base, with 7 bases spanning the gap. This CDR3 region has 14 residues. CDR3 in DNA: TGTGCCAGCAGCTTGGCCTCCTGGAACACTGAAGCTTTCTTT. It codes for CASSLASWNTEAFF.

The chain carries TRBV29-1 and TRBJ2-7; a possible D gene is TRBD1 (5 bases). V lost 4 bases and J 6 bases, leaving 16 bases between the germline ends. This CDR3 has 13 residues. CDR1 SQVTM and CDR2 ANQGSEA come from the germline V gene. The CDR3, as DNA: TGCAGCGTTGCCTTGGTCAGCAGGGCCGAGCAGTACTTC. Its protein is CSVALVSRAEQYF.

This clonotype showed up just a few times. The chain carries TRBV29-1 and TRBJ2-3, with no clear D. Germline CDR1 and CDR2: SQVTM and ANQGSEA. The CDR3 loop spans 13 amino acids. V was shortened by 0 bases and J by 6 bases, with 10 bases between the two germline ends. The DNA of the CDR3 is TGCAGCGTTGAAGATGTGGAGAACGATACGCAGTATTTT. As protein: CSVEDVENDTQYF.

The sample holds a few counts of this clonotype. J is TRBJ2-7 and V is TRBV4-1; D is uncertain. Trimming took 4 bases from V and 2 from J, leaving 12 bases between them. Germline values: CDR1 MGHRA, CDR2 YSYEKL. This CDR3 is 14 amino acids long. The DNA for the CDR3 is TGCGCCAGCAGCCCGGGCTCCATCCCCTACGAGCAGTACTTC. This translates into CASSPGSIPYEQYF.

CDR3 in amino acids: CASRSDSSYNEQFF. CDR3 bases: TGTGCCAGCAGATCCGACAGCTCCTACAATGAGCAGTTCTTC. J is TRBJ2-1 and V is TRBV6-2 or TRBV6-3, with a possible D match to TRBD1 (5 bases). V dropped 6 bases and J dropped 0 bases, with 9 bases sitting between them. Germline V gene lookup returns CDR1 MNHEY and CDR2 SVGEGT. The CDR3 has 14 amino acids.

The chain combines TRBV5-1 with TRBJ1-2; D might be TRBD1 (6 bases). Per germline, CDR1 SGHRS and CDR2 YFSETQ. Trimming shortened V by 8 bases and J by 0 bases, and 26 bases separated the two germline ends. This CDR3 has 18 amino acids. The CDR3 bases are TGCGCCAGTCGGAAGGAACGTGGGCTGACAGGCACTAACTATGGCTACACCTTC. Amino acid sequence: CASRKERGLTGTNYGYTF.

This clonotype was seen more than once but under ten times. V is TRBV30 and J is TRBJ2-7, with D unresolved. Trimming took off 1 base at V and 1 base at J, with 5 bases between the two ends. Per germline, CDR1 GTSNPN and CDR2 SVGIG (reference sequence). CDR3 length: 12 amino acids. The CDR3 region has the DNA TGTGCCTGGAGTGCACTTTCCTACGAGCAGTACTTC. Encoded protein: CAWSALSYEQYF. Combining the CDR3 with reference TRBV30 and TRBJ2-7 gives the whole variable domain SQTIHQWPATLVQPVGSPLSLECTVEGTSNPNLYWYRQAAGRGLQLLFYSVGIGQISSEVPQNLSASRPQDRQFILSSKKLLLSDSGFYLCAWSALSYEQYFGPGTRLTVT.